Following are 10 T cell receptor beta chains from one sample sequenced in a study of beta chain features in type 1 diabetes. Expressed TCRB transcripts were sequenced, since all the RNA that had been isolated was reverse transcribed. Profiled with immunoSEQ multiplex PCR; TCRdb holds only in-frame clones, not every one. The sample shows around 150,000 clones, under 9.5% of them seen only once. Sequenced material: central memory CD4+ T cells from blood. Receptors were obtained from a man younger than 35 in good health.

This clone was seen a handful of times. The CDR3 DNA reads TGTGCCAGCAGTGAGTCTAGCACCACCTACGAGCAGTACTTC. Translating gives CASSESSTTYEQYF. This chain links TRBV2 with TRBJ2-7; tentatively, D is TRBD2 (5 bases). The CDR3 has 14 residues. Trimming left V 3 bases short and J 2 bases short, with 11 bases between. The germline CDR1 and CDR2 sequences are SNHLY and FYNNEI.

The table lists this clone with a few counts. The chain links TRBV19 to TRBJ1-1; no reliable D call. Germline V gives CDR1 LNHDA, CDR2 SQIVND (reference sequence). The CDR3 is 14 residues long. V shed 6 bases and J shed 0 bases, with 11 bases lying between them. As DNA, the CDR3 is TGTGCCAGTAGCTCGCCCGGGTTGAACACTGAAGCTTTCTTT. Translated, it gives CASSSPGLNTEAFF.

This rearrangement joins TRBV30 to TRBJ1-2, with 7 bases lining up with TRBD1. The CDR3 contains 13 residues. Per germline, CDR1 GTSNPN and CDR2 SVGIG (reference sequence). After removal of 2 bases from V and 4 bases from J, the junction contained 4 bases not matched to a gene. The CDR3 region has the DNA TGTGCCTGGAGTCCACGACAGGGCTATGGCTACACCTTC. This translates into CAWSPRQGYGYTF.

V is TRBV10-3 and J is TRBJ1-1, with 7 nucleotides matching TRBD1. The germline V gene encodes CDR1 ENHRY and CDR2 SYGVKD. J was trimmed by 4 bases and V by 10 bases; bases with no gene match: 9. CDR3 length: 13 residues. The CDR3 nucleotides are TGTGCCAAGAAGCAGGGGGAAGGCACTGAAGCTTTCTTT. It is translated as CAKKQGEGTEAFF.

In its sample, this clone was seen a few times. The chain couples TRBV5-1 to TRBJ2-1; perhaps TRBD2 as D (5 bases). Trimming pared 2 bases from V and 3 bases from J, leaving 6 bases between. The CDR3 contains 13 residues. Germline lookup yields CDR1 SGHRS and CDR2 YFSETQ. The CDR3 loop is CASSFGNYNEQFF. CDR3 nucleotides: TGCGCCAGCAGCTTCGGGAACTACAATGAGCAGTTCTTC.

A few counts support this clone. V gene TRBV30 combines with J gene TRBJ2-6, with D maybe TRBD1 (5 bases). V was pared by 1 base and J by 3 bases, with 7 bases between. The CDR3 length is 14 residues. Germline CDR1 reads GTSNPN; CDR2 reads SVGIG (reference sequence). CDR3 region: CAWSEGVGANVLTF. CDR3 in DNA: TGTGCCTGGAGTGAAGGGGTTGGGGCCAACGTCCTGACTTTC.

This clone was detected many times. The chain links TRBV7-2 to TRBJ2-7; tentatively, D is TRBD1 (5 bases). This CDR3 has 11 amino acids. V was shortened by 5 bases and J by 13 bases, with 15 bases between the two germline ends. Germline-derived CDR1 and CDR2 are SGHTA and FQGNSA. The CDR3 nucleotides are TGTGCCAGCAGCATCTCGACAGTGGATTACTTC. This sequence encodes CASSISTVDYF.

This clone was seen repeatedly, ten times or more. V gene TRBV14 combines with J gene TRBJ1-1; D gene uncertain. The CDR3 runs 14 residues. Germline loops: CDR1 SGHDN, CDR2 FVKESK. Trimming cost V 1 base and J 11 bases, with 17 bases left between them. For the CDR3, the DNA is TGTGCCAGCAGCCAAGTCTTGAGGTTTGGAATGGCTTTCTTT. This sequence encodes CASSQVLRFGMAFF.

The rearrangement links TRBV29-1 to TRBJ2-2; tentatively, D is TRBD1 (5 bases). The V gene lost 6 bases and the J gene lost 2 bases, with 13 bases spanning the gap. The V gene's germline CDR1 is SQVTM and CDR2 ANQGSEA. The CDR3 is made up of 14 amino acids. The CDR3 nucleotides read TGCAGCGTGAAGGGGCAGGTTAACACCGGGGAGCTGTTTTTT. Its translation: CSVKGQVNTGELFF.

The J gene is TRBJ2-2, the V gene TRBV4-3, with a possible D match to TRBD2 (5 bases). The CDR3 is made up of 16 amino acids. V lost 0 bases and J 3 bases, leaving 11 bases between the germline ends. Germline values: CDR1 LGHNA, CDR2 YSLEER. CDR3 nucleotides: TGCGCCAGCAGCCAAGATCTTGGAGCGGACACCGGGGAGCTGTTTTTT. It codes for CASSQDLGADTGELFF.